These T cell receptor beta chains were read from a single sample in a study of blood T cell repertoires in COVID-19. TCRdb keeps only in-frame clones here, not all; method: immunoSEQ multiplex PCR. The data contain about 310,000 clones, about nine tenths of them singletons. Sequencing was carried out using peripheral blood. The receptors derive from a man aged 45-65 years with active or convalescent COVID-19. Both conserved end residues are part of each CDR3. A D gene is named only where the DNA matches it firmly. Clone size is not always given. Where it is, it says once, few, many or a class for expanded clones.

clone_size j_call v_call d_call cdr3_nt cdr3_aa
- TRBJ1-5 TRBV2 - TGTGCCAGCAGTGAGTTTGGAGATCAGCCCCAGCATTTT CASSEFGDQPQHF
- TRBJ2-7 TRBV10-3 TRBD1 TGTGCCATCAGTGGACGCTCGACAGGGGGACTCTACGAGCAGTACTTC CAISGRSTGGLYEQYF
once TRBJ1-5 TRBV15 - TGTGCCACCAGCAGAGGGGAGGGCCATAGCAATCAGCCCCAGCATTTT CATSRGEGHSNQPQHF
- TRBJ2-3 TRBV11-2 TRBD2 TGTGCCAGCAGCTTAAGGCTCGGGGGGGGCACAGATACGCAGTATTTT CASSLRLGGGTDTQYF
- TRBJ2-7 TRBV24-1 TRBD2 TGTGCCACCAGGGGGAGGGGAGGCGAGCAGTACTTC CATRGRGGEQYF
- TRBJ1-1 TRBV30 - TGTGCCTGGAGTGTTACGGGATACACTGAAGCTTTCTTT CAWSVTGYTEAFF
- TRBJ2-7 TRBV28 TRBD2 TGTGCCAGCAGTTCCCCAGCGGGGAGCTCCTACGAGCAGTACTTC CASSSPAGSSYEQYF
- TRBJ2-1 TRBV2 - TGTGCCAGCAGTGAGCGTAATGGGCTATACAATGAGCAGTTCTTC CASSERNGLYNEQFF
- TRBJ1-3 TRBV5-1 - TGCGCCAGCAAGGAGGGAGGAGTGGCTGGAAACACCATATATTTT CASKEGGVAGNTIYF
many TRBJ2-7 TRBV6-1 - TGTGCCAGCAGTGAATTTCCAGGGGTCTCCTACGAGCAGTACTTC CASSEFPGVSYEQYF
- TRBJ1-4 TRBV10-3 - TGTGCCATCACCGGCCCGGCGGCAAGGAGCCCTGCAACTAATGAAAAACTGTTTTTT CAITGPAARSPATNEKLFF
- TRBJ2-2 TRBV9 - TGTGCCAGCAGCGTAGGGATAGCGGACGGGGCCGGGGAGCTGTTTTTT CASSVGIADGAGELFF
- TRBJ2-5 TRBV5-1 - TGCGCCAGCAGCATAGGGGCCCAAGAGACCCAGTACTTC CASSIGAQETQYF
- TRBJ1-1 TRBV10-3 - TGTGCCATCAAATACGGCACAGGAGAGAACACTGAAGCTTTCTTT CAIKYGTGENTEAFF
few TRBJ1-1 TRBV6-5 - TGTGCCAGCAATAAAGGGGACTGGGACACTGAAGCTTTCTTT CASNKGDWDTEAFF
- TRBJ2-3 TRBV2 TRBD1 TGTGCCGGTAGACAGGGGACCCAAGCAGATACGCAGTATTTT CAGRQGTQADTQYF
- TRBJ1-2 TRBV30 - TGTGCCTGGAGTGTACGAGGAAGACCTTACACCTTC CAWSVRGRPYTF
- TRBJ1-5 TRBV6-1 - TGTGCCAGCAGTGAATCTAGGAGCCTAAGGCAGCCCCAGCATTTT CASSESRSLRQPQHF
- TRBJ1-2 TRBV28 TRBD1 TGTGCCAGCAGTTTAGGTACAGGGGGCTATGGCTACACCTTC CASSLGTGGYGYTF
once TRBJ2-7 TRBV5-6 TRBD2 TGTGCCAGCAGCTTGCAAGGACTAGCGGGAGCAGAGCAGTACTTC CASSLQGLAGAEQYF
- TRBJ2-3 TRBV4-3 TRBD2 TGCGCCAGCAGACCTCAGACTAGCGGGGAATACACAGATACGCAGTATTTT CASRPQTSGEYTDTQYF
few TRBJ2-1 TRBV18 TRBD1 TGTGCCAGCTCACCTACAGGGGATACCTACAATGAGCAGTTCTTC CASSPTGDTYNEQFF
- TRBJ2-1 TRBV5-8 TRBD2 TGTGCCAGCAGCTTCGAAAGGGCTAGCGGGCTCGACAATGAGCAGTTCTTC CASSFERASGLDNEQFF
- TRBJ1-5 TRBV30 TRBD1 TGTGCCTGGAGTGTAGGGACAGCGAGCAATCAGCCCCAGCATTTT CAWSVGTASNQPQHF
- TRBJ2-7 TRBV6-5 - TGTGCCAGCACCCAAACCCGGAGCTCCTACGAGCAGTACTTC CASTQTRSSYEQYF
- TRBJ2-1 TRBV24-1 - TGTGCCACCAGTGGGGTCCAGGGCTCCTCCTACAATGAGCAGTTCTTC CATSGVQGSSYNEQFF
- TRBJ2-5 TRBV6-5 - TGTGCCAGCAGTTACTCAGGGGGGGGTAACCAAGAGACCCAGTACTTC CASSYSGGGNQETQYF
- TRBJ1-3 TRBV12-3/TRBV12-4 - TGTGCCAGCAGTCAATCAGGCGGGGCCACCATATATTTT CASSQSGGATIYF
- TRBJ1-4 TRBV3-1/TRBV3-2 - TGTGCCAGCAGCTCCCGGACGGGATTTGAAAAACTGTTTTTT CASSSRTGFEKLFF
- TRBJ1-3 TRBV19 - TGTGCCAGTAGTCCCCGTGCAGGGACTTTTGGAAACACCATATATTTT CASSPRAGTFGNTIYF
- TRBJ1-1 TRBV28 - TGTGCCAGCAGTCAGCAGGGGAACACTGAAGCTTTCTTT CASSQQGNTEAFF
few TRBJ2-1 TRBV7-6 - TGTGCCAGCAGCTTAACGGCTAGCGTGACGCCCTACAATGAGCAGTTCTTC CASSLTASVTPYNEQFF
- TRBJ2-3 TRBV5-1 - TGCGCCAGCAGCTTGGTTCCCCCCGGGGGAGGCACAGATACGCAGTATTTT CASSLVPPGGGTDTQYF
- TRBJ1-4 TRBV5-1 TRBD1 TGCGCCAGCAGCACCGGACAGGCAGGTGAAAAACTGTTTTTT CASSTGQAGEKLFF
- TRBJ1-2 TRBV5-1 - TGCGCCAGCAGCTTGACGGGGGGTTTAGCTAACTATGGCTACACCTTC CASSLTGGLANYGYTF
- TRBJ1-2 TRBV14 - TGTGCCAGCGCACCGGGGGGAAACTATGGCTACACCTTC CASAPGGNYGYTF
- TRBJ2-1 TRBV28 TRBD1 TGTGCCAGCAGTCGTTCGCTTCCCGACAGGGCCCTGACATACAATGAGCAGTTCTTC CASSRSLPDRALTYNEQFF
few TRBJ1-2 TRBV2 - TGTGCCAGCAGTGCAGAGGAGAACTATGGCTACACCTTC CASSAEENYGYTF
- TRBJ1-1 TRBV19 - TGTGCCAGTAGTACACAGGGAATGACTGAAGCTTTCTTT CASSTQGMTEAFF
- TRBJ1-2 TRBV5-4 TRBD1 TGTGCCAGCAGCCCCAGGGACAGGGGTGACTATGGCTACACCTTC CASSPRDRGDYGYTF
- TRBJ1-3 TRBV29-1 TRBD1 TGCAGCGTTGAAGATTTCGACAGGGGACGGGCTGGAAACACCATATATTTT CSVEDFDRGRAGNTIYF
once TRBJ2-7 TRBV7-2 - TGTGCCAGCAGCTTAATAGTCGGTTACGAGCAGTACTTC CASSLIVGYEQYF
- TRBJ2-7 TRBV6-5 - TGTGCCAGCAGTTACTCATCGGAGGGTTCCTACGAGCAGTACTTC CASSYSSEGSYEQYF
- TRBJ1-4 TRBV29-1 TRBD1 TGCAGCGTTGGGTCGGGACAGGGTAATGAAAAACTGTTTTTT CSVGSGQGNEKLFF
- TRBJ1-4 TRBV30 - TGTGCCTGGTCAGTGGTCAGTGAAAAACTGTTTTTT CAWSVVSEKLFF
once TRBJ1-1 TRBV1 - TGCACCAGTCTTCACAACGGGACAGGGGGGACTGAAGCTTTCTTT CTSLHNGTGGTEAFF
few TRBJ1-2 TRBV6-5 - TGTGCCAGCACTGGCGGGGGGAGTGGCTACACCTTC CASTGGGSGYTF
- TRBJ1-1 TRBV6-1 - TGTGCCAGCAGTGACGGGGGGCGAAGCACTGAAGCTTTCTTT CASSDGGRSTEAFF
- TRBJ1-5 TRBV15 - TGTGCCACCAGCGCCCATCTCGGGCCCCAGCATTTT CATSAHLGPQHF
- TRBJ1-2 TRBV7-9 - TGTGCCAGCCGGGGGGGAACGCCGGCGCGGAACTATGGCTACACCTTC CASRGGTPARNYGYTF
- TRBJ1-2 TRBV28 - TGTGCCAGCAGTCCACTCGACTATGGCTACACCTTC CASSPLDYGYTF
- TRBJ2-1 TRBV18 - TGTGCCAGCTCACGGACCACAGGGGGGGGCTACAATGAGCAGTTCTTC CASSRTTGGGYNEQFF
- TRBJ1-4 TRBV5-6 TRBD1 TGTGCCAGCAGCTTCGACAGGGATAATGAAAAACTGTTTTTT CASSFDRDNEKLFF
- TRBJ2-2 TRBV28 TRBD1 TGTGCCAGCATGGGACAGGGGGCCCATAACGGGGAGCTGTTTTTT CASMGQGAHNGELFF